This T cell receptor (beta chain) was sequenced for a study of regulatory T cells in long-lasting Graves disease. CDR3 length: 15 residues. Germline CDR1 SNHLY, CDR2 FYNNEI. Trimming removed 6 bases from V and 6 bases from J, with 20 bases in between. This clonotype was detected many times. The antigen remains undetermined. Indicated time point: newly diagnosed GD, antithyroid drugs for less than 3 months. Following extraction of RNA from PBMCs, that RNA was used to make the TCR library. Overall study results and limits: Persistent Graves' cases showed lower TCR diversity than newly diagnosed cases.

In building TCR beta libraries, iRepertoire HTBI primers were used together with Arm-PCR of CDR3 regions. In the authors' methods: Samples jointly harbored roughly 60 TRBV and more than eleven TRBJ segments. TCRdb itself ran the multiplex PCR reads through MiXCR, one entry per CDR3 protein. These V and J calls are TCRdb output, not the study's own analysis. This sample has hundreds of thousands of distinct CDR3 sequences; less than 20% occur once, and the top ten carry more than 15%. The same sample was also studied in work on T cells in Graves' hyperthyroidism and ophthalmopathy. This second study notes: Newly diagnosed hyperthyroidism patients aged 18 to 65 years had disease lasting under 2 months. The HTBI primer set was used in a first-round RT-PCR of the TCR CDR3.

The chain joins TRBV2 to TRBJ1-1; D might be TRBD1 (6 bases). Specimen: peripheral blood mononuclear cells (PBMCs), collected at new diagnosis, from a patient treated with antithyroid drugs. The sequence was obtained from a woman aged 25 to 39 with Graves disease. CDR3 amino acids: CASRIRLPGDAEAFF. In nucleotides, the CDR3 is TGTGCCAGCAGGATACGGTTACCAGGGGACGCTGAAGCTTTCTTT.